The 18 T cell receptor beta chains below were found in one sample sequenced in a study of blood T cells in healthy people across ages (dated by TCRdb to the mid-2010s). The library came from 5' RACE. The run used an Illumina HiSeq 2500. A second PCR of about 7 to 12 cycles was run with a J-beta primer mix and a sample-barcoded 5' primer. TCRdb trimmed public reads at Q25 via fastp, called clones via MiXCR and kept in-frame beta chains. Identical CDR3 protein sequences are pooled into one entry, listed with their most common genes and DNA. The sample table records hundreds of thousands of distinct CDR3 sequences; approximately 31% of these occur just once. The ten largest clones take up 15% of the sample. Sequenced sample: blood. The source of these receptors is a woman of 80 years or more in good health. Donor details come from another sample of the same person, matched by shared clones.

This clonotype was observed at least ten times. J is TRBJ2-5 and V is TRBV5-1, with 9 bases matching TRBD2. The V segment lost 4 bases and the J segment 5 bases; nucleotides outside the gene matches: 12. Germline assignment: CDR1 SGHRS and CDR2 YFSETQ. The CDR3 covers 16 residues. The DNA of the CDR3 is TGCGCCAGCAGCGACCCGGGACTAGCATTAACCGAGACCCAGTACTTC. Its translation is CASSDPGLALTETQYF.

This clonotype has a count of ten or more. The J gene is TRBJ2-1, the V gene TRBV5-1; D possibly uses TRBD1 or TRBD2 (6 bases each). The CDR3 consists of 14 residues. Germline V gene data show CDR1 as SGHRS and CDR2 as YFSETQ. The V gene lost 4 bases and the J gene lost 5 bases, with 13 bases spanning the gap. This CDR3 is CASSLGGRDNEQFF. The CDR3 DNA is TGCGCCAGCAGCCTGGGGGGCAGGGACAATGAGCAGTTCTTC.

The chain links TRBV28 to TRBJ2-1, with 11 positions matching TRBD1. Germline assignment: CDR1 MDHEN and CDR2 SYDVKM. This CDR3 is built from 14 residues. J lost 8 bases, V lost 5 bases, and 5 bases had no gene match. CDR3 nucleotides: TGTGCCAGCAGTCGGGACAGGGGGATCGATGAGCAGTTCTTC. The encoded protein is CASSRDRGIDEQFF.

With regard to this clonotype: A clone one base away is much larger, so this may be a read error. The V and J genes are TRBV5-1 and TRBJ2-1, with TRBD2 as a possible D gene (5 bases). The DNA end lines up better with TRBJ2-7; the J call may be wrong. The CDR3 has 14 residues. Germline lookup yields CDR1 SGHRS and CDR2 YFSETQ. The CDR3 spells CASSLAPGRGEQYF. DNA of the CDR3: TGCGCCAGCAGCTTGGCCCCGGGGAGAGGCGAGCAGTACTTC.

This clonotype appeared many times. The chain combines TRBV20-1 with TRBJ2-3, with 8 bases lining up with TRBD1. This CDR3 has 14 residues. Germline lookup yields CDR1 DFQATT and CDR2 SNEGSKA (reference sequence). V dropped 5 bases and J dropped 1; count of bases not matched to a gene: 5. As DNA, the CDR3 is TGCAGTGCTGAGACAGGGGAGGGCACAGATACGCAGTATTTT. Translating gives CSAETGEGTDTQYF.

This clonotype has ten or more counts. V usage is TRBV5-1 and J usage is TRBJ2-1; TRBD2 matches at 9 bases. Looked up from germline, CDR1 is SGHRS and CDR2 is YFSETQ. Losses at the gene ends were 0 bases for V and 15 bases for J; bases not matched to a gene: 7. The CDR3 extends over 13 amino acids. CDR3 in amino acids: CASSLEAGGIWFF. DNA of the CDR3: TGCGCCAGCAGCTTGGAAGCGGGGGGAATCTGGTTCTTC.

This clonotype was seen repeatedly, ten times or more. The chain uses TRBV15 and TRBJ2-3; maybe TRBD2 (7 bases). V lost 5 bases to trimming and J lost 2 bases, with 14 bases between them. Per the germline V gene, CDR1 is LNHNV and CDR2 is YYDKDF (reference sequence). This CDR3 spans 15 amino acids. This chain's CDR3 is CATSVRRGPTDTQYF. The CDR3 nucleotides are TGTGCCACCAGCGTCCGGCGGGGGCCCACAGATACGCAGTATTTT. Variable domain in full (rest from reference TRBV15 and TRBJ2-3): DAMVIQNPRYQVTQFGKPVTLSCSQTLNHNVMYWYQQKSSQAPKLLFHYYDKDFNNEADTPDNFQSRRPNTSFCFLDIRSPGLGDTAMYLCATSVRRGPTDTQYFGPGTRLTVL.

The CDR3 spells CASSESSGGAGELFF. CDR3 nucleotides: TGTGCCAGCAGTGAATCTAGCGGGGGGGCGGGGGAGCTGTTTTTT. The gene calls are TRBV6-1 and TRBJ2-2; the match to TRBD2 covers 12 bases. This CDR3 spans 15 amino acids. Germline values: CDR1 MNHNS, CDR2 SASEGT. The trim removed 2 bases at V and 8 bases at J, leaving 3 bases unmatched.

With regard to this clonotype: This may be a read error: a much more frequent sequence differs by one nucleotide. The CDR3 nucleotides are TGTGCACGAGGTTTGGGCCCAGGGACCCAGTACTTC. It is translated as CARGLGPGTQYF. The chain joins TRBV6-1 to TRBJ2-7; D is unresolved. The J call may be faulty, since TRBJ2-5 better matches the DNA end. The CDR3 covers 12 residues. Germline loops: CDR1 MNHNS, CDR2 SASEGT.

The rearrangement joins TRBV20-1 to TRBJ2-7; 8 nucleotides line up with TRBD2. After removal of 3 bases from V and 7 bases from J, the junction contained 8 bases not matched to a gene. There are 13 residues in the CDR3. CDR1 and CDR2 from the germline V gene are DFQATT and SNEGSKA (reference sequence). CDR3 amino acids: CSASFGGAGEQYF. The CDR3 region has the DNA TGCAGTGCTAGCTTCGGGGGGGCAGGGGAGCAGTACTTC.

The rearrangement uses TRBV18 and TRBJ2-1, with 10 positions matching TRBD1. This CDR3 has 15 residues. The V gene end was trimmed by 2 bases and the J gene end by 10 bases; junction bases not matched to a gene: 8. Germline V gives CDR1 KGHSH, CDR2 LQKENI. In DNA, the CDR3 is TGTGCCAGCTCACCAATGGGGACAGGGGTTCGAGAGCAGTTCTTC. It is translated as CASSPMGTGVREQFF.

A note on this clonotype: This sequence may be a read error, since a much larger clone differs from it by one base. The rearrangement joins TRBV7-6 to TRBJ1-1, with TRBD1 matching 7 bases. Germline V gene lookup returns CDR1 SGHVS and CDR2 FNYEAQ. V was clipped by 5 bases and J by 1 base; unmatched bases: 7. The CDR3 has 15 residues. The CDR3 loop reads CASSQGRGPNTEAFF. The CDR3 region has the DNA TGTGCCAGCAGCCAGGGGAGGGGGCCGAACACTGAAGCTTTCTTT. Supplemented by reference TRBV7-6 and TRBJ1-1, the full variable domain reads GAGVSQSPRYKVTKRGQDVALRCDPISGHVSLYWYRQALGQGPEFLTYFNYEAQQDKSGLPNDRFSAERPEGSISTLTIQRTEQRDSAMYRCASSQGRGPNTEAFFGQGTRLTVV.

Many counts were recorded for this clonotype. The chain combines TRBV10-3 with TRBJ2-5, with 7 bases identical to TRBD1. In germline, CDR1 is ENHRY, CDR2 SYGVKD. V lost 6 bases and J lost 1; bases outside the gene matches: 8. The CDR3 is made up of 15 amino acids. CDR3 in DNA: TGTGCCATCAGCCATGGGACAGCAATCCAAGAGACCCAGTACTTC. It is translated as CAISHGTAIQETQYF.

This clonotype was detected many times. One junction end does not reproduce the germline sequence, and a read error may be involved. This CDR3 reads CASSPGGYEQYF. The CDR3 coding sequence is TGCGCCAGCAGCCCCGGCGGGTACGAGCAGTACTTC. The chain carries TRBV7-2 and TRBJ2-7, with a weak D call TRBD2 (5 bases). This CDR3 spans 12 amino acids. The germline V gene encodes CDR1 SGHTA and CDR2 FQGNSA.

About this clonotype: A much larger clone differs from this one at a single base, so this may be a read error. V and J are TRBV2 and TRBJ1-5; a weak D match, TRBD1 (6 bases). The V and J ends lost 4 bases and 4 bases respectively, with 14 bases between them. Per germline, CDR1 SNHLY and CDR2 FYNNEI. The CDR3 is 15 residues long. CDR3 loop: CASSGGGRANQPQHF. CDR3 sequence (DNA): TGTGCCAGCAGTGGGGGGGGCAGGGCTAATCAGCCCCAGCATTTT.

This clonotype was picked up a small number of times. This chain connects TRBV12-3 or TRBV12-4 to TRBJ1-5; D call uncertain. This CDR3 contains 14 residues. V was pared by 3 bases and J by 4 bases, with 10 bases between. CDR3 region: CASSLSTWNQPQHF. The CDR3 DNA sequence: TGTGCCAGCAGTTTGAGTACATGGAATCAGCCCCAGCATTTT.

There are many counts of this clonotype. The genes are TRBV7-8 and TRBJ2-7, with 7 bases matching TRBD1. The J segment lost 2 bases and the V segment lost 1 base, leaving 8 bases of the junction unmatched. This CDR3 region has 16 residues. CDR1 is SGHVS and CDR2 is FQNEAQ in the germline V gene. This CDR3 reads CASSLGDRVKPYEQYF. CDR3 DNA sequence: TGTGCCAGCAGCTTAGGTGACAGGGTCAAGCCCTACGAGCAGTACTTC.

In this sample, this clonotype turned up a few times. The chain joins TRBV7-2 to TRBJ1-5; TRBD1 is a possible D gene (5 bases). V dropped 5 bases and J dropped 6 bases, with 17 bases sitting between them. Germline CDR1 and CDR2: SGHTA and FQGNSA. The CDR3 loop spans 15 amino acids. CDR3 sequence: CASSLRDLRGQPQHF. CDR3 coding DNA: TGTGCCAGCAGCCTCAGGGACCTAAGGGGTCAGCCCCAGCATTTT.